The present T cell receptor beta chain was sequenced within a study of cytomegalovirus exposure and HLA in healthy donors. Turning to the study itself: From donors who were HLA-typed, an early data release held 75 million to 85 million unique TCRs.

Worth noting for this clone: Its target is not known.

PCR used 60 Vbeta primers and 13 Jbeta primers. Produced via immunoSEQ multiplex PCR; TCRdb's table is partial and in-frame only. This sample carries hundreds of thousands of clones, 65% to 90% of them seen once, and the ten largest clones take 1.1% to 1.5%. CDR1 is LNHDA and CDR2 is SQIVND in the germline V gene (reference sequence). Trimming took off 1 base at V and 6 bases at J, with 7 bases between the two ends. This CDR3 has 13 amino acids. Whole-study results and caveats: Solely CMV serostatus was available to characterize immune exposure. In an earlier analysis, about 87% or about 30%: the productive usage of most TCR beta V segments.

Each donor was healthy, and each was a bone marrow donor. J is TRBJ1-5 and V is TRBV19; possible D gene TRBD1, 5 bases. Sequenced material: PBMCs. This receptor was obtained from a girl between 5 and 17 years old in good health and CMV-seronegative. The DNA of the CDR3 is TGTGCCAGTAGTATAGGGGGCGCTCAGCCCCAGCATTTT. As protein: CASSIGGAQPQHF.